A single sample is the source of the 24 T cell receptor beta chains below, sequenced in a study of T cell responses to AZD1222 COVID-19 vaccine. Sequenced by immunoSEQ multiplex PCR; TCRdb stores in-frame clones only, minus some. The table shows 140,000 to 150,000 clones, with more than 85% occurring only once. Sequencing used peripheral blood, obtained on day 0 of AZD1222 vaccination. These receptors originate from an adult in good health.

The chain links TRBV4-1 to TRBJ2-7; possibly TRBD2 for D (5 bases). Germline loops: CDR1 MGHRA, CDR2 YSYEKL. Trimming took 1 base from V and 3 from J, leaving 13 bases between them. This CDR3 has 15 residues. CDR3 in DNA: TGCGCCAGCAGCCAAGCCCCGTCGGCGGGCTACGAGCAGTACTTC. Amino acids: CASSQAPSAGYEQYF.

J is TRBJ1-1 and V is TRBV11-1; D not certain. The CDR3 totals 13 residues. Germline CDR1 reads SGHAT; CDR2 reads FQDESV (reference sequence). V was cut by 3 bases and J by 1 base, with 6 bases left in between. CDR3 bases: TGTGCCAGCAGCTTGGACCAGAACACTGAAGCTTTCTTT. Protein product: CASSLDQNTEAFF.

V and J are TRBV18 and TRBJ1-1; D is possibly TRBD1 (5 bases). Germline CDR1 is KGHSH and CDR2 is LQKENI. V lost 3 bases to trimming and J lost 3 bases, with 8 bases between them. The CDR3 is 13 residues long. The CDR3 region has the DNA TGTGCCAGCTCACCGAGGGGTTACACTGAAGCTTTCTTT. It is translated as CASSPRGYTEAFF.

The CDR3 sequence: CASSQVGGEETQYF. The CDR3 bases are TGCGCCAGCAGCCAAGTTGGCGGAGAAGAGACCCAGTACTTC. This rearrangement joins TRBV4-1 to TRBJ2-5; D is undetermined. CDR3 size: 14 residues. V was pared by 1 base and J by 3 bases, with 9 bases between. Germline lookup yields CDR1 MGHRA and CDR2 YSYEKL.

This sequence joins TRBV4-2 and TRBJ2-5; 9 nucleotides match TRBD2. The length of the CDR3 is 16 residues. Germline assignment: CDR1 LGHNA and CDR2 YNFKEQ. V lost 0 bases to trimming and J lost 4 bases; unmatched junction nucleotides: 6. CDR3 amino acids: CASSQDGGGALETQYF. The CDR3 DNA reads TGTGCCAGCAGCCAAGATGGCGGGGGGGCTTTAGAGACCCAGTACTTC.

The chain has TRBV6-5 and TRBJ1-5, with D possibly matching TRBD1 (6 bases). Germline V gene data show CDR1 as MNHEY and CDR2 as SVGAGI. V dropped 4 bases and J dropped 4 bases, with 14 bases sitting between them. CDR3 length equals 15 residues. CDR3 in amino acids: CASSWGGGGNQPQHF. The CDR3 DNA follows: TGTGCCAGCAGTTGGGGGGGCGGGGGAAATCAGCCCCAGCATTTT.

V gene TRBV3-1 (or the pseudogene TRBV3-2) combines with J gene TRBJ2-7; D is perhaps TRBD2 (6 bases). Trimming left V 4 bases short and J 3 bases short, with 13 bases between. The CDR3 is 14 residues long. Germline V gene data show CDR1 as LGHDT and CDR2 as YNNKEL (reference sequence). The CDR3 here is CASSPSSAYYEQYF. CDR3 in DNA: TGTGCCAGCAGCCCATCTAGCGCGTACTACGAGCAGTACTTC.

V gene TRBV11-2 combines with J gene TRBJ1-1; 9 nucleotides agree with TRBD1. The CDR3 is 14 amino acids. The germline gives CDR1 SGHAT, CDR2 FQNNGV. Trimming cost V 1 base and J 8 bases; bases outside gene matches: 5. CDR3 DNA sequence: TGTGCCAGCAGCTTAGGGGACAGGGCGGCCGAAGCTTTCTTT. This codes for CASSLGDRAAEAFF. The entire variable domain, with the rest obtained from reference TRBV11-2 and TRBJ1-1, is as follows: EAGVAQSPRYKIIEKRQSVAFWCNPISGHATLYWYQQILGQGPKLLIQFQNNGVVDDSQLPKDRFSAERLKGVDSTLKIQPAKLEDSAVYLCASSLGDRAAEAFFGQGTRLTVV.

This clone was seen a single time. The chain combines TRBV9 with TRBJ1-3, with D possibly TRBD1 on 5 matching bases. The CDR3 consists of 15 residues. Trimming stripped 0 bases from V and 8 bases from J, with 15 bases between. Germline CDR1 and CDR2: SGDLS and YYNGEE. Here the CDR3 DNA reads TGTGCCAGCAGCGTAGGGGGCAGGGCTAGAGACACCATATATTTT. Amino acid sequence: CASSVGGRARDTIYF. The variable domain in full, completed from reference TRBV9 and TRBJ1-3, reads DSGVTQTPKHLITATGQRVTLRCSPRSGDLSVYWYQQSLDQGLQFLIQYYNGEERAKGNILERFSAQQFPDLHSELNLSSLELGDSALYFCASSVGGRARDTIYFGEGSWLTVV.

The V call is TRBV7-8, the J call TRBJ2-5, with 10 bases identical to TRBD1. The germline gives CDR1 SGHVS, CDR2 FQNEAQ. V trimming: 4 bases; J trimming: 6 bases; junction bases outside the gene matches: 5. The CDR3 has 14 amino acids. The CDR3 DNA reads TGTGCCAGCAGCTCCGGGACAGGGGTAAAGACCCAGTACTTC. Translating gives CASSSGTGVKTQYF.

This chain joins TRBV9 and TRBJ2-3; 8 nucleotides align to TRBD2. CDR3 length: 17 residues. The ends lost 4 bases at V and 5 bases at J; junction bases unmatched: 15. Germline V lookup: CDR1 SGDLS, CDR2 YYNGEE. The DNA of the CDR3 is TGTGCCAGCAGCCGTAACCCGGGACTAGGAATTGAAGATACGCAGTATTTT. Protein: CASSRNPGLGIEDTQYF.

Details on this clone: Other nucleotide sequences from this sample produce the same CDR3. V and J are TRBV28 and TRBJ1-2; unclear D gene. Trimming pared 4 bases from V and 2 bases from J, leaving 2 bases between. CDR3 size: 11 residues. Germline V gene data show CDR1 as MDHEN and CDR2 as SYDVKM. The CDR3 region has the DNA TGTGCCAGCAGTTCAAACTATGGCTACACCTTC. Translation gives CASSSNYGYTF.

The CDR3 reads CASSPETGHNTGELFF. Here the CDR3 DNA reads TGTGCCAGCAGCCCCGAGACGGGACATAACACCGGGGAGCTGTTTTTT. The V gene is TRBV3-1 (or the pseudogene TRBV3-2), the J gene TRBJ2-2, with D perhaps matching TRBD1 (6 bases). The germline V and J ends were trimmed by 4 bases and 2 bases, with 14 bases remaining between them. This CDR3 has 16 amino acids. CDR1 LGHDT and CDR2 YNNKEL come from the germline V gene (reference sequence).

The rearrangement uses TRBV10-3 and TRBJ2-7; 8 bases line up with TRBD2. The CDR3 length is 18 residues. Germline assignment: CDR1 ENHRY and CDR2 SYGVKD. With 6 bases clipped from V and 3 bases from J, the junction kept 19 bases outside the gene matches. CDR3 DNA sequence: TGTGCCATCAGCCCATCTAGTTCCGGGGGGGCTGGCGGCTACGAGCAGTACTTC. It specifies CAISPSSSGGAGGYEQYF.

V and J are TRBV27 and TRBJ1-5, with D possibly TRBD1 on 5 matching bases. Looked up from germline, CDR1 is MNHEY and CDR2 is SMNVEV (reference sequence). The CDR3 has 14 amino acids. Trimming took off 3 bases at V and 4 bases at J, with 10 bases between the two ends. For the CDR3, the DNA is TGTGCCAGCAGTTTTCAGGGAGGGAATCAGCCCCAGCATTTT. Translated, it gives CASSFQGGNQPQHF.

The gene calls are TRBV19 and TRBJ1-5; 7 bases agree with TRBD1. The CDR3 sequence is 15 residues long. Unmatched junction bases numbered 10, after V lost 2 bases and J lost 9 bases. The V gene's germline CDR1 is LNHDA and CDR2 SQIVND (reference sequence). CDR3 sequence: CASSISRGARTPQHF. In DNA, the CDR3 is TGTGCCAGTAGTATATCCAGGGGGGCGAGGACGCCCCAGCATTTT.

This chain connects TRBV28 to TRBJ2-3, with TRBD1 matching 7 bases. The CDR3 runs to 15 residues. Germline-derived CDR1 and CDR2 are MDHEN and SYDVKM. With 6 bases clipped from V and 4 bases from J, the junction kept 10 bases outside the gene matches. CDR3 loop: CASRQQGNGADTQYF. The CDR3 DNA reads TGTGCCAGCAGGCAACAGGGGAATGGGGCAGATACGCAGTATTTT.

The chain recombines TRBV30 with TRBJ2-5; 12 bases match TRBD2. Per the germline V gene, CDR1 is GTSNPN and CDR2 is SVGIG (reference sequence). V shed 1 base and J 5 bases; nucleotides not matched to a gene: 2. The CDR3 sequence is 14 residues long. CDR3 sequence (DNA): TGTGCCTGGAGTGCAACTAGCGGGGGGGAGACCCAGTACTTC. Protein sequence: CAWSATSGGETQYF.

The rearrangement joins TRBV5-1 to TRBJ1-1, with no clear D. Trimming took off 6 bases at V and 0 bases at J, with 12 bases between the two ends. Germline lookup yields CDR1 SGHRS and CDR2 YFSETQ. This CDR3 is 14 amino acids long. The CDR3 spells CASMVGGLNTEAFF. The CDR3 DNA sequence: TGCGCCAGCATGGTTGGAGGGTTGAACACTGAAGCTTTCTTT.

This clone was picked up a small number of times. V is TRBV2 and J is TRBJ1-1; tentative D call: TRBD1 (6 bases). The CDR3 runs to 14 residues. The germline V gene has CDR1 SNHLY and CDR2 FYNNEI. V dropped 4 bases and J dropped 1 base, with 10 bases sitting between them. The CDR3 DNA reads as TGTGCCAGCAGTGGAGGACAGCGGAACACTGAAGCTTTCTTT. It translates to CASSGGQRNTEAFF.

This clone was seen only once. The genes are TRBV12-5 and TRBJ1-1, with a possible D match to TRBD1 (6 bases). This CDR3 is built from 12 residues. V was cut by 7 bases and J by 8 bases, with 14 bases left in between. CDR1 and CDR2 from the germline V gene are LGHNT and FRNRAP. In DNA, the CDR3 is TGTGCTAGTGTCGAAGGGGGAGAAGAAGCTTTCTTT. Protein product: CASVEGGEEAFF.

The CDR3 nucleotides read TGTGCCAGCAGGCAAGCGGGGGCCTCCAGGGATACGCAGTATTTT. Amino acids: CASRQAGASRDTQYF. The rearrangement uses TRBV2 and TRBJ2-3; TRBD2 matches at 8 bases. After removal of 6 bases from V and 6 bases from J, the junction contained 11 bases not matched to a gene. This CDR3 has 15 residues. Germline CDR1 is SNHLY and CDR2 is FYNNEI.

This clone came up a few times. V gene TRBV27 combines with J gene TRBJ1-6; 7 positions match TRBD1. The germline V gene encodes CDR1 MNHEY and CDR2 SMNVEV (reference sequence). Trimming at V came to 4 bases and at J to 7 bases, leaving 10 bases not matched to a gene. This CDR3 has 16 residues. The CDR3 DNA reads as TGTGCCAGCAGTTCCGGGACAGAGAGAAGGAATTCACCCCTCCACTTT. It encodes CASSSGTERRNSPLHF.

The chain joins TRBV5-1 to TRBJ2-1; no clear D. Deletions cut 0 bases from V and 5 bases from J, with 9 bases between. The CDR3 length is 14 residues. In germline, CDR1 is SGHRS, CDR2 YFSETQ. The CDR3 DNA reads TGCGCCAGCAGCTTGGAGGGTAGGGACAATGAGCAGTTCTTC. This encodes CASSLEGRDNEQFF.